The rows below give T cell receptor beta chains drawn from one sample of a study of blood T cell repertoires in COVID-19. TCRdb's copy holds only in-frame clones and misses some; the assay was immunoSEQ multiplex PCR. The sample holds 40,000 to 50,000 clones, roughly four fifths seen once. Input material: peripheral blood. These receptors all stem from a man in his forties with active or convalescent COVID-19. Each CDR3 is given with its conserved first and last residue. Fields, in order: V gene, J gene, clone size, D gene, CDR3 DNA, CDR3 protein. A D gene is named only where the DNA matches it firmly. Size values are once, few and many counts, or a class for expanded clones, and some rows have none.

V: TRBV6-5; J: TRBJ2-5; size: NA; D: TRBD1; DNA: TGTGCCAGCAGCCCGGGACAGGGGGTTAAAGAGACCCAGTACTTC; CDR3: CASSPGQGVKETQYF
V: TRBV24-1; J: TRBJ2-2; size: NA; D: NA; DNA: TGTGCCACCAGCCGCGGTGATGGCACCGGGGAGCTGTTTTTT; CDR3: CATSRGDGTGELFF
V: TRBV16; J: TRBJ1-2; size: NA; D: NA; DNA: TGTGCCAGCAGCCAATCTGGGGCAGGGAATGATGGCTACACCTTC; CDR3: CASSQSGAGNDGYTF
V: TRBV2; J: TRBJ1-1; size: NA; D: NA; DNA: TGTGCCAGTGAAAGGCGATCCGGAGGGAACACTGAAGCTTTCTTT; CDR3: CASERRSGGNTEAFF
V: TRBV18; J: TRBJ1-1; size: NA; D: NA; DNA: TGTGCCAGCTCACCAATAGAAGAGACTGAAGCTTTCTTT; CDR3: CASSPIEETEAFF
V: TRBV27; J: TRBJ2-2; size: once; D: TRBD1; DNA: TGTGCCAGCAGTTTACTGCATCCCGGGACAGGGAACACCGGGGAGCTGTTTTTT; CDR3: CASSLLHPGTGNTGELFF
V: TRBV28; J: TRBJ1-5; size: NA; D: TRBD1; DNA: TGTGCCAGCAGCCCAGATGGACAGGGTGCGACCCAGCATTTT; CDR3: CASSPDGQGATQHF
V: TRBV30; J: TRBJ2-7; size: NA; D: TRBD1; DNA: TGTGCCTGGGGCAAGGGACAGGGGGCGCAGGAGCAGTACTTC; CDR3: CAWGKGQGAQEQYF
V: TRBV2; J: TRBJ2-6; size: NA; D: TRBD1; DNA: TGTGCCAGCAGTCCTGACAGGGGGGCCGGTAACAACGTCCTGACTTTC; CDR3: CASSPDRGAGNNVLTF
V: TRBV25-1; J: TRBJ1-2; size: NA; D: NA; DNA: TGTGCCAGCAGTAATCGGGGGGCGAAGGGCTACACCTTC; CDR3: CASSNRGAKGYTF
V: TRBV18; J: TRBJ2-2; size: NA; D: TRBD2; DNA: TGTGCCAGCTCACCGCCCACTAGCGCCACCGGGGAGCTGTTTTTT; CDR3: CASSPPTSATGELFF
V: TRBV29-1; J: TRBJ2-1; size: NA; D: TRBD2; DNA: TGCAGCGTTGAATTGATAGCGGGGGCCTCCTACAATGAGCAGTTCTTC; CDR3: CSVELIAGASYNEQFF
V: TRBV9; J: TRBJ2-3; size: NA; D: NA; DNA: TGTGCCAGCAGTGACGACTACACAGATACGCAGTATTTT; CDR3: CASSDDYTDTQYF
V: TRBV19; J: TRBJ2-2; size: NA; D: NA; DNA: TGTGCCAGTAGTTCGCGGCAGGGCGGCGGGGAGCTGTTTTTT; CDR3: CASSSRQGGGELFF
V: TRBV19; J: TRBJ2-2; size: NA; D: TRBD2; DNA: TGTGCCAGTAGTTACGGACTAGCGGGAGGTGGAGTAACCGGGGAGCTGTTTTTT; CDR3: CASSYGLAGGGVTGELFF
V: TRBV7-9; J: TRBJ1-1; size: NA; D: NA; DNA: TGTGCCAGCAGCCAATTGAACACTGAAGCTTTCTTT; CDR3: CASSQLNTEAFF
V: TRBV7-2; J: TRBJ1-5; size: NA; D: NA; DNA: TGTGCCAGCAGCGCCCGGGTTGATAGCAATCAGCCCCAGCATTTT; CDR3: CASSARVDSNQPQHF
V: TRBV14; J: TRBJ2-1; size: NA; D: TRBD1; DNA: TGTGCCAGCAGCCAGCAAACAGGGGCCTACAATGAGCAGTTCTTC; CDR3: CASSQQTGAYNEQFF
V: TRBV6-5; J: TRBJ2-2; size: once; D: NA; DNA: TGTGCCAGCAACCCTCTAGCGAACACCGGGGAGCTGTTTTTT; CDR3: CASNPLANTGELFF
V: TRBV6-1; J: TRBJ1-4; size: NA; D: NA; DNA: TGTGCCAGCAGTGACAGGGCTGCAACTAATGAAAAACTGTTTTTT; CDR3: CASSDRAATNEKLFF
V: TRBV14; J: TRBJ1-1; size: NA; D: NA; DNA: TGTGCCAGCAGCTCGACAGGGAACACTGAAGCTTTCTTT; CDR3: CASSSTGNTEAFF
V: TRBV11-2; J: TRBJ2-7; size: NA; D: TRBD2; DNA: TGTGCCAGCAGCTTAGGCGGGGGTAGTAGCGAGCAGTACTTC; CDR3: CASSLGGGSSEQYF
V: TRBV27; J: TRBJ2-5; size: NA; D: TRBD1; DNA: TGTGCCAGCAGTGGCGGACAGGCAGAGACCCAGTACTTC; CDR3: CASSGGQAETQYF
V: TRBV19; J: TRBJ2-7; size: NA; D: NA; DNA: TGTGCCACTAGCCCGTCGACGGGGAGATTCTACGAGCAGTACTTC; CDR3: CATSPSTGRFYEQYF
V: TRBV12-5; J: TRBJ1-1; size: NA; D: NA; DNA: TGTGCTAGTGCCCGAGGGGGGGAGGGGGTCACTGAAGCTTTCTTT; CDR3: CASARGGEGVTEAFF
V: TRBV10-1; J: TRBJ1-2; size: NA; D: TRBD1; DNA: TGCGCCACCTACTCCCCCCGGGACAGGGGACATGGCTACACCTTC; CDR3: CATYSPRDRGHGYTF
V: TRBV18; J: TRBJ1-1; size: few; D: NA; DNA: TGTGCCAGCTCACCTAGACACGGGGAGAACACTGAAGCTTTCTTT; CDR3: CASSPRHGENTEAFF
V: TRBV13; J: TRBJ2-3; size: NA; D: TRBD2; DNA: TGTGCCAGCAGCTCGAGCGGGGGGGATACGCAGTATTTT; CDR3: CASSSSGGDTQYF
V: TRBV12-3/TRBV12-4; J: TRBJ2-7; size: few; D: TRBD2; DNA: TGTGCCAGCAGCCAGGGACTAGTGGAGCAGTACTTC; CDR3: CASSQGLVEQYF
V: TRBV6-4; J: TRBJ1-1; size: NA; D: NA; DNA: TGTGCCAGCAGAGAAACAGCAGCCACTGAAGCTTTCTTT; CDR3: CASRETAATEAFF
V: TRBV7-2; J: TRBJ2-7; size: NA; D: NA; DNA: TGTGCCAGCAGCTTAGAGTCCGGGACTTCTCACGAGCAGTACTTC; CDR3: CASSLESGTSHEQYF
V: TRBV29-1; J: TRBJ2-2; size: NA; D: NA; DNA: TGCAGCTACAGGGCTGGCGGGGAGCTGTTTTTT; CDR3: CSYRAGGELFF
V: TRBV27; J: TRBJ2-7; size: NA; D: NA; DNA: TGTGCCAGCAGTTTATCTGGGGGGGCGGCGAACGAGCAGTACTTC; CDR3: CASSLSGGAANEQYF
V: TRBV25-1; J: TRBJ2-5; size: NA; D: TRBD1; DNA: TGTGCCAGCAGTGGGACAGGGGGCGACGAGACCCAGTACTTC; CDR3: CASSGTGGDETQYF
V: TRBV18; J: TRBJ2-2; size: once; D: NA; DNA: TGTGCCAGCTCACCAAGGGGCAACACCGGGGAGCTGTTTTTT; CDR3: CASSPRGNTGELFF
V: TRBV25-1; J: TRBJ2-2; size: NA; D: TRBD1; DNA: TGTGCCAGCTCATACCCTCCGGGACAGATTAACACCGGGGAGCTGTTTTTT; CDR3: CASSYPPGQINTGELFF
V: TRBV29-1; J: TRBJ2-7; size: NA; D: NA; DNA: TGCAGCGTTGAAGGGGGAGGACAGGCCTACGAGCAGTACTTC; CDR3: CSVEGGGQAYEQYF
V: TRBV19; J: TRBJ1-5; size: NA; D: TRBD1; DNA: TGTGCCAGTAGTAGGACAGGTTTTCAGCCCCAGCATTTT; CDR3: CASSRTGFQPQHF
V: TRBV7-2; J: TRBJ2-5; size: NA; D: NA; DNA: TGTGCCAGCAGCTCCGGGAAACAAGAGACCCAGTACTTC; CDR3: CASSSGKQETQYF
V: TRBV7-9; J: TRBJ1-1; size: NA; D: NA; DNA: TGTGCCAGCAGCCAGGATCCCACTGAAGCTTTCTTT; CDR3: CASSQDPTEAFF
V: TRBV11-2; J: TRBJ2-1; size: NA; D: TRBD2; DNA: TGTGCCAGCAGCCCTACTAGCGGGGTTTACAATGAGCAGTTCTTC; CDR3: CASSPTSGVYNEQFF
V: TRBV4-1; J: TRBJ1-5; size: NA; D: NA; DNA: TGCGCCAGCAGCCAGACGGGGAATCAGCCCCAGCATTTT; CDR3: CASSQTGNQPQHF